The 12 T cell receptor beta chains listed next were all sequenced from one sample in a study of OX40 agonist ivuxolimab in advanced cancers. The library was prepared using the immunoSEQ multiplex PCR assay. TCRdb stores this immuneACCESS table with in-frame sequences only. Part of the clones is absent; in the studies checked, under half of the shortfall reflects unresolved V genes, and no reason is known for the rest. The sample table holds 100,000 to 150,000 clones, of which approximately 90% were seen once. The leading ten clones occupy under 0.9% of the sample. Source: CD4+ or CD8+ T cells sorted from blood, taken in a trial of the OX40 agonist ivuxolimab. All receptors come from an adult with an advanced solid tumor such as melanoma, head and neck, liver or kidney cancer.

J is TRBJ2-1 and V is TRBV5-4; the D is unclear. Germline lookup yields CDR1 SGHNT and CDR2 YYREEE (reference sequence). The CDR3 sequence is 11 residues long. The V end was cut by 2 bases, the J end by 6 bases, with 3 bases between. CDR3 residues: CASSFGNEQFF. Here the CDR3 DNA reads TGTGCCAGCAGCTTTGGCAATGAGCAGTTCTTC. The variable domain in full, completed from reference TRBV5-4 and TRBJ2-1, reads ETGVTQSPTHLIKTRGQQVTLRCSSQSGHNTVSWYQQALGQGPQFIFQYYREEENGRGNFPPRFSGLQFPNYSSELNVNALELDDSALYLCASSFGNEQFFGPGTRLTVL.

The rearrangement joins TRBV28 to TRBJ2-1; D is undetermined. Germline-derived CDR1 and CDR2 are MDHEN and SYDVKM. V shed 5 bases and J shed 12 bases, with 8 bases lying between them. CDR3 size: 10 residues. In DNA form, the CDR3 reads TGTGCCAGCAGTCGTATTGGGCAGTTCTTC. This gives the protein CASSRIGQFF.

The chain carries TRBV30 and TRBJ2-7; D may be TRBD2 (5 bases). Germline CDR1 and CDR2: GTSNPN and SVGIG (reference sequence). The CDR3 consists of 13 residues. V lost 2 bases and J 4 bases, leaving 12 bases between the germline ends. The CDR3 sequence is CAWSPDGDYEQYF. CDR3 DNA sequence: TGTGCCTGGAGTCCGGACGGGGATTACGAGCAGTACTTC. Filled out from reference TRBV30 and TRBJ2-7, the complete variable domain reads SQTIHQWPATLVQPVGSPLSLECTVEGTSNPNLYWYRQAAGRGLQLLFYSVGIGQISSEVPQNLSASRPQDRQFILSSKKLLLSDSGFYLCAWSPDGDYEQYFGPGTRLTVT.

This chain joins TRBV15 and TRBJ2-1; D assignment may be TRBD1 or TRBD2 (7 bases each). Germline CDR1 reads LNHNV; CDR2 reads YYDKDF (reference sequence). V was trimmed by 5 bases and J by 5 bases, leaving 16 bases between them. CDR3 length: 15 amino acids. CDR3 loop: CATSGGGQRDNEQFF. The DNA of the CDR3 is TGTGCCACCAGCGGGGGGGGACAGCGGGACAATGAGCAGTTCTTC.

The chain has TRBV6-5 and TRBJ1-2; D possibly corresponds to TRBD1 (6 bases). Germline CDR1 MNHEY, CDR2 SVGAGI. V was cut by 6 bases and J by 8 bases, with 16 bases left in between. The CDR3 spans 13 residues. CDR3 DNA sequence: TGTGCCAGCAGCGAACAGGGCGAGGGAGGCTACACCTTC. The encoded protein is CASSEQGEGGYTF.

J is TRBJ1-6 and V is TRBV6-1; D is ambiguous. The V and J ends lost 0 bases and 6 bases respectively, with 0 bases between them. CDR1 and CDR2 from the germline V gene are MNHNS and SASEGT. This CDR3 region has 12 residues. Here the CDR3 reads CASSEANSPLHF. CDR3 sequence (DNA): TGTGCCAGCAGTGAAGCTAATTCACCCCTCCACTTT.

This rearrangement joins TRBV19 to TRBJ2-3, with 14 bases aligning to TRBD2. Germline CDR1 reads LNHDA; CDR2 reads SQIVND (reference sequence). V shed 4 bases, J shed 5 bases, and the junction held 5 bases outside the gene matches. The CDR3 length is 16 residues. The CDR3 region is CASSTGLAGAVDTQYF. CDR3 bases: TGTGCCAGTAGTACGGGACTAGCGGGAGCCGTAGATACGCAGTATTTT.

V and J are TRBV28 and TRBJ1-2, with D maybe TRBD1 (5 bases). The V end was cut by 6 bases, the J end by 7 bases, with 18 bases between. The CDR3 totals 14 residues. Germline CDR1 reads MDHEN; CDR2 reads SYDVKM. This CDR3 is CASRRPVGDSGYTF. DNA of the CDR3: TGTGCCAGCAGGCGTCCAGTGGGGGATTCTGGCTACACCTTC.

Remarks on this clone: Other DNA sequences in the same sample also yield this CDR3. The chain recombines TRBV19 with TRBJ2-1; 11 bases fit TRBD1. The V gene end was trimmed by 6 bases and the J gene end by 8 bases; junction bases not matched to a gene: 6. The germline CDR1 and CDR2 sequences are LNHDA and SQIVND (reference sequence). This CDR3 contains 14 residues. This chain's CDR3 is CASSRDRGVDEQFF. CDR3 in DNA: TGTGCCAGTAGCCGGGACAGGGGGGTAGATGAGCAGTTCTTC.

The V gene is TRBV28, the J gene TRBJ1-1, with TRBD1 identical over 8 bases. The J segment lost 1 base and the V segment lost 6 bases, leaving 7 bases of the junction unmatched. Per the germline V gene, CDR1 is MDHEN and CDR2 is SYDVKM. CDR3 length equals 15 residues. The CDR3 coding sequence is TGTGCCAGCAGCCCAGGGGACAGGAGGAACACTGAAGCTTTCTTT. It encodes CASSPGDRRNTEAFF.

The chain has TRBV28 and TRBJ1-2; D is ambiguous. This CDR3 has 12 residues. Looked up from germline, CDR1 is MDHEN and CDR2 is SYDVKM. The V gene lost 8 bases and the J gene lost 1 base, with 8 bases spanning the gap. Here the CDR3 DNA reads TGTGCCAGCGGACGGCTTAACTATGGCTACACCTTC. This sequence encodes CASGRLNYGYTF.

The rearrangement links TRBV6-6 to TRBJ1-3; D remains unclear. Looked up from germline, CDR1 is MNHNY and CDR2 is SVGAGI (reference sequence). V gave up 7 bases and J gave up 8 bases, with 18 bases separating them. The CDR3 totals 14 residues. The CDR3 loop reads CASILHSGVDTIYF. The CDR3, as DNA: TGTGCCAGCATACTACACAGTGGTGTGGACACCATATATTTT.